This T cell receptor (beta chain) was identified during a study of blood T cell repertoires in COVID-19 (dated by TCRdb to between 2020 and 2021). Study-level background: The collaborator samples originated in the United States, Italy and Spain and spanned the acute and convalescent phases of COVID-19. The material from the prospective study consisted of cDNA or gDNA derived from T cells, B-cell-depleted T cells, or PBMCs. The dataset comprised deeply sampled blood TCRbeta repertoires from subjects exposed to, actively infected with, or recovered from COVID-19. The repertoires were released in a freely available public database intended as a resource for research on the immune response to SARS-CoV-2. The samples were drawn from two sources: the first 160 participants of the ongoing ImmuneRACE study, and some 1,300 subjects contributed by 6 global collaborators. A de-identified subject ID, COVID-19 status, age in years and sex were almost always included in the sample metadata. HLA class I and class II types, where available, came from metadata supplied by the sample provider rather than from assay-based typing.

TCRbeta CDR3 regions were amplified from genomic DNA using the immunoSEQ Assay, a bias-controlled multiplex PCR. The study's processing was this. Within the assay, amplification of reference gene primers was used to estimate how many nucleated cells each sample contained. To quantify the absolute abundance of each unique TCRbeta CDR3 rearrangement, sequence reads were collapsed and filtered. For each sample, productive Simpson clonality was calculated as the square root of Simpson's diversity index over productive rearrangements. TCRdb stores this immuneACCESS table with in-frame sequences only. Part of the clones is absent; in the studies checked, under half of the shortfall reflects unresolved V genes, and no reason is known for the rest. V and J calls and clone size are copied from that table; D and trimming were computed from the DNA. Recorded for this sample are approximately 59,000 clones; more than 70% of them occurred a single time. Of the sample, 4.7% is held by the ten largest clones.

Each collaborating institution followed its own protocols to collect whole blood in K2EDTA tubes. Collaborator samples were shipped for TCRbeta analysis as frozen whole blood, isolated PBMCs, or DNA extracted from either sample type. Study-wide findings and limitations: The amount of clinical and demographic metadata varied by source and participant and was provided uncurated.

This clone has just one count. The antigen this receptor binds is unknown. No quality values exist for individual bases; no much larger clone is one base distant. CDR1 and CDR2 are drawn from the germline V gene: MGHRA, YSYEKL. Measured from the cysteine to the phenylalanine, the CDR3 is 14 residues long. Only the CDR3 DNA stays, 42 bases, in frame from base 1. Trimming takes 3 bases from V and 9 bases from J, and the germline ends sit 15 bases apart. This receptor was identified in a man aged 35-49 years with active COVID-19. The sample taken for sequencing was peripheral blood. Rearrangement joined TRBV4-1 to TRBJ2-1; perhaps TRBD1 is the D gene, with 7 bases matching. The sequenced DNA: TGCGCCAGCAGCCACGAAGGGACAGCGGGTGAGCAGTTCTTC. This is translated as CASSHEGTAGEQFF.